Following are 11 T cell receptor beta chains from one sample sequenced in a study of Ad26.COV2.S vaccination and SARS-CoV-2 variants. Treatment specified: roughly 20 received Ad26.COV2.S at low or high dose, single or two shots; a few received placebo; per-sample allocation not given. On day 63 after the first injection, vaccine and placebo recipients gave samples. Assay used: immunoSEQ multiplex PCR; TCRdb lists only in-frame clones, some missing. The repertoire holds hundreds of thousands of clones, around nine tenths seen once, with roughly 10% in the top ten. Sequences were derived from peripheral blood, sampled in a trial of Ad26.COV2.S vaccine versus placebo. The receptors derive from a person between 18 and 60 years old who received the Ad26.COV2.S COVID-19 vaccine or a placebo.

The chain couples TRBV12-3 or TRBV12-4 to TRBJ1-3; no reliable D call. The CDR3 is made up of 13 amino acids. Trimming left V 5 bases short and J 0 bases short, with 5 bases between. CDR3: CASSADSGNTIYF. Here the CDR3 DNA reads TGTGCCAGCAGTGCCGACTCTGGAAACACCATATATTTT.

The V and J genes are TRBV30 and TRBJ2-1; D remains ambiguous. The germline V and J ends were trimmed by 8 bases and 6 bases, with 20 bases remaining between them. This CDR3 contains 14 residues. CDR1 and CDR2 (germline): GTSNPN, SVGIG (reference sequence). The CDR3 nucleotides are TGTGCCGCACTTAAAACCCCGGGTTCCAATGAGCAGTTCTTC. Protein: CAALKTPGSNEQFF. The full variable domain, rest sourced from reference TRBV30 and TRBJ2-1, is SQTIHQWPATLVQPVGSPLSLECTVEGTSNPNLYWYRQAAGRGLQLLFYSVGIGQISSEVPQNLSASRPQDRQFILSSKKLLLSDSGFYLCAALKTPGSNEQFFGPGTRLTVL.

The chain uses TRBV28 and TRBJ1-2; no definite D call. The V and J ends lost 8 bases and 7 bases respectively, with 14 bases between them. The CDR3 consists of 12 residues. Germline V lookup: CDR1 MDHEN, CDR2 SYDVKM. The CDR3 DNA reads as TGTGCCAGCGCCCCGGTTGTCTCTGGCTACACCTTC. Its protein product is CASAPVVSGYTF.

This clone was seen only once. This chain joins TRBV4-1 and TRBJ2-7, with 7 bases lining up with TRBD2. This CDR3 has 15 residues. Germline V lookup: CDR1 MGHRA, CDR2 YSYEKL. V shed 0 bases, J shed 1 base, and the junction held 3 bases outside the gene matches. The CDR3 is CASSQERRESYEQYF. Written as DNA, the CDR3 is TGCGCCAGCAGCCAAGAGCGGCGGGAGTCCTACGAGCAGTACTTC.

This sequence joins TRBV7-2 and TRBJ1-1; D gene ambiguous. This CDR3 has 16 amino acids. V gave up 1 base and J gave up 5 bases, with 17 bases separating them. Germline V gives CDR1 SGHTA, CDR2 FQGNSA. Here the CDR3 DNA reads TGTGCCAGCAGCTTAGGTCCCAGTCCCTGGTGGACTGAAGCTTTCTTT. This sequence encodes CASSLGPSPWWTEAFF.

This clone showed up just once. V is TRBV3-1 (or the pseudogene TRBV3-2) and J is TRBJ1-5, with a possible D match to TRBD1 (6 bases). In germline, CDR1 is LGHDT, CDR2 YNNKEL (reference sequence). Trimming took 0 bases from V and 12 from J, leaving 12 bases between them. This CDR3 is built from 13 residues. The CDR3 sequence: CASSQDLSTGQHF. The CDR3 DNA is TGTGCCAGCAGCCAAGATTTATCGACAGGCCAGCATTTT.

The V call is TRBV3-1 (or the pseudogene TRBV3-2), the J call TRBJ1-5; TRBD1 matches 9 bases. The CDR3 runs 18 residues. Losses at the gene ends were 4 bases for V and 0 bases for J; bases not matched to a gene: 10. The V gene's germline CDR1 is LGHDT and CDR2 YNNKEL (reference sequence). The chain's CDR3 is CASSPEDRGCYSNQPQHF. The CDR3 region has the DNA TGTGCCAGCAGCCCAGAGGACAGGGGTTGTTATAGCAATCAGCCCCAGCATTTT.

The V and J genes are TRBV28 and TRBJ2-3, with D perhaps assigned TRBD1 or TRBD2 (5 bases each). The CDR3 is made up of 18 amino acids. V was shortened by 3 bases and J by 2 bases, with 21 bases between the two germline ends. CDR1 and CDR2 from the germline V gene are MDHEN and SYDVKM. The CDR3 bases are TGTGCCAGCAGTTTCGTGGTGGGGTGGAGAGGGGACACAGATACGCAGTATTTT. Protein sequence: CASSFVVGWRGDTDTQYF.

Note on this clone: The junction departs from germline at one end; a sequencing error may be responsible. The rearrangement joins TRBV7-7 to TRBJ2-3; 8 positions agree with TRBD1. The CDR3 is 17 residues long. Germline V gene lookup returns CDR1 SSHAT and CDR2 FNYEAQ (reference sequence). The CDR3 reads CASSPNDRGPLRDTQYF. CDR3 bases: TGTGCTAGCAGCCCTAATGACAGGGGCCCTCTCCGAGATACGCAGTATTTT.

The gene calls are TRBV28 and TRBJ1-1, with a weak D call TRBD1 (5 bases). CDR1 MDHEN and CDR2 SYDVKM come from the germline V gene. The CDR3 spans 12 residues. The CDR3 here is CQSGGWNTEAFF. As DNA, the CDR3 is TGTCAATCTGGGGGATGGAACACTGAAGCTTTCTTT. Combining the CDR3 with reference TRBV28 and TRBJ1-1 gives the whole variable domain DVKVTQSSRYLVKRTGEKVFLECVQDMDHENMFWYRQDPGLGLRLIYFSYDVKMKEKGDIPEGYSVSREKKERFSLILESASTNQTSMYLCQSGGWNTEAFFGQGTRLTVV.

This clone has just one count. J is TRBJ2-7 and V is TRBV3-1 (or the pseudogene TRBV3-2), with TRBD2 identical over 10 bases. Germline V gene sequence: CDR1 LGHDT, CDR2 YNNKEL (reference sequence). CDR3 length: 16 amino acids. V trimming: 3 bases; J trimming: 5 bases; junction bases outside the gene matches: 10. CDR3 sequence (DNA): TGTGCCAGCAGCCACCGCCGCACTAGCGGGAATCACGAGCAGTACTTC. Its translation is CASSHRRTSGNHEQYF.